This T cell receptor (beta chain) was sequenced in a study of blood T cells in healthy people across ages. This CDR3 contains 15 residues. Germline V lookup: CDR1 SQVTM, CDR2 ANQGSEA. Between the trimmed V and J ends, which lost 1 base and 5 bases, there was a span of 17 bases. Then a second PCR, running about 7 to 11 cycles, was carried out with a sample-barcoded 5' primer and a J-beta primer mix. TCRdb re-called the 5' RACE reads with MiXCR, one entry per CDR3 protein. In the table there are about 800,000 distinct CDR3 sequences, about 25% of which are singletons. The same data also contributed to another study, on T cells of mothers and their children.

The genes are TRBV29-1 and TRBJ1-1; perhaps TRBD1 as D (5 bases). The source is a boy aged 5-17 years in good health. Sequences were obtained from blood. As DNA, the CDR3 is TGCAGCGTTGAAGGTGTCGGCAGGGAAGAGACTGAAGCTTTCTTT. Amino acid sequence: CSVEGVGREETEAFF.